The next 28 T cell receptor beta chains were all read from a single sample in a study of identifying expanded T cells in peripheral blood. Some clones are missing from TCRdb's copy, which holds only in-frame ones; the method was immunoSEQ multiplex PCR. The sample holds some 100,000 clones, roughly 89% seen once. The sample comprised blood. These receptors were taken from a person between 18 and 69 years old in good health.

The chain joins TRBV7-2 to TRBJ2-7; 8 bases are a match to TRBD2. Germline trimming cut 1 base from V and 12 bases from J; bases unmatched to any gene: 11. The germline CDR1 and CDR2 sequences are SGHTA and FQGNSA. The CDR3 spans 14 residues. Written as DNA, the CDR3 is TGTGCCAGCAGCTTAGTCTCAGGACTAGCCGGAACGTACTTC. Its translation is CASSLVSGLAGTYF.

This chain connects TRBV10-3 to TRBJ2-7, with TRBD1 as a possible D gene (6 bases). Germline CDR1 ENHRY, CDR2 SYGVKD. With 3 bases removed from V and 2 bases from J, the gap between germline ends came to 17 bases. CDR3 size: 16 residues. The DNA of the CDR3 is TGTGCCATCAGTGAAGGGCAGGGGTCCATTACCTACGAGCAGTACTTC. This sequence encodes CAISEGQGSITYEQYF.

The sample holds a few counts of this clone. V gene TRBV19 combines with J gene TRBJ1-5; no reliable D call. CDR1 and CDR2 (germline): LNHDA, SQIVND (reference sequence). The CDR3 covers 12 residues. The V end lost 7 bases, the J end lost 4 bases, and 8 bases lay between the germline ends. CDR3 loop: CASKGSNQPQHF. The DNA for the CDR3 is TGTGCCAGTAAAGGGTCTAATCAGCCCCAGCATTTT.

The chain recombines TRBV5-1 with TRBJ2-5; 7 nucleotides match TRBD1. V lost 5 bases and J lost 3; bases outside the gene matches: 10. Germline CDR1 reads SGHRS; CDR2 reads YFSETQ. The CDR3 runs 15 residues. CDR3 residues: CASRRTGTREETQYF. In DNA form, the CDR3 reads TGCGCCAGCAGACGGACAGGAACCAGAGAAGAGACCCAGTACTTC.

CDR3 coding DNA: TGTGCCAGCAGCTTGGTATATAGGGACACTGAAGCTTTCTTT. Its translation is CASSLVYRDTEAFF. The chain has TRBV5-5 and TRBJ1-1; D remains ambiguous. The CDR3 length is 14 residues. V lost 0 bases and J 3 bases, leaving 9 bases between the germline ends. The germline V gene encodes CDR1 SGHKS and CDR2 YYEKEE (reference sequence).

V gene TRBV5-1 combines with J gene TRBJ2-7; TRBD1 matches at 9 bases. Germline assignment: CDR1 SGHRS and CDR2 YFSETQ. V lost 1 base, J lost 5 bases, and 10 bases stayed unmatched. This CDR3 region has 16 residues. Here the CDR3 reads CASSLSRTGDMDEQYF. In nucleotides, the CDR3 is TGCGCCAGCAGCTTGTCCCGGACAGGGGATATGGACGAGCAGTACTTC.

The rearrangement links TRBV19 to TRBJ1-6; D possibly corresponds to TRBD1 (5 bases). The ends were cut back, 3 bases at V and 3 bases at J, with 12 bases in the middle. CDR3 length: 16 amino acids. Per germline, CDR1 LNHDA and CDR2 SQIVND (reference sequence). The CDR3 nucleotides read TGTGCCAGTAGTATTCCCAGGGCGAACTATAATTCACCCCTCCACTTT. Translated: CASSIPRANYNSPLHF.

This chain links TRBV19 with TRBJ2-2; TRBD2 might be the D (6 bases). V dropped 10 bases and J dropped 7 bases, with 10 bases sitting between them. There are 11 residues in the CDR3. CDR1 and CDR2 from the germline V gene are LNHDA and SQIVND (reference sequence). The CDR3 bases are TGTGCCATTCGGCGGGACGGGGAGCTGTTTTTT. Protein sequence: CAIRRDGELFF.

V gene TRBV7-2 combines with J gene TRBJ2-5; 7 nucleotides match TRBD2. The CDR3 totals 15 residues. V was pared by 2 bases and J by 5 bases, with 8 bases of the junction left unmatched. Germline CDR1 reads SGHTA; CDR2 reads FQGNSA. CDR3 region: CASSLFGGRRETQYF. The CDR3 coding sequence is TGTGCCAGCAGCTTATTCGGGGGGAGAAGGGAGACCCAGTACTTC.

This clone is deemed medium-sized (0.01 to 0.1%). This rearrangement joins TRBV2 to TRBJ2-7, with 8 positions matching TRBD1. CDR3 size: 12 residues. Germline V gene data show CDR1 as SNHLY and CDR2 as FYNNEI. Trimming removed 11 bases from V and 3 bases from J; junction bases left unmatched: 6. In DNA, the CDR3 is TGTGCCGGGGGACAGGAGTACTACGAGCAGTACTTC. Translation gives CAGGQEYYEQYF.

The V gene is TRBV7-2, the J gene TRBJ2-1; a possible D gene is TRBD1 (6 bases). The CDR3 has 15 amino acids. Trimming took off 5 bases at V and 0 bases at J, with 11 bases between the two ends. Germline CDR1 and CDR2: SGHTA and FQGNSA. CDR3 amino acids: CASSRPGVSYNEQFF. CDR3 in DNA: TGTGCCAGCAGCCGCCCAGGGGTCTCCTACAATGAGCAGTTCTTC.

The chain recombines TRBV9 with TRBJ2-3; 9 nucleotides align to TRBD2. Germline-derived CDR1 and CDR2 are SGDLS and YYNGEE. V was clipped by 0 bases and J by 14 bases; unmatched bases: 13. The CDR3 extends over 15 amino acids. The CDR3 is CASSVGKVASGVLYF. The DNA of the CDR3 is TGTGCCAGCAGCGTAGGGAAGGTGGCTAGCGGGGTACTGTATTTT. The variable domain in full, completed from reference TRBV9 and TRBJ2-3, reads DSGVTQTPKHLITATGQRVTLRCSPRSGDLSVYWYQQSLDQGLQFLIQYYNGEERAKGNILERFSAQQFPDLHSELNLSSLELGDSALYFCASSVGKVASGVLYFGPGTRLTVL.

J is TRBJ2-1 and V is TRBV19, with D perhaps assigned TRBD1 or TRBD2 (5 bases each). Trimming left V 3 bases short and J 3 bases short, with 15 bases between. Germline V CDR1 and CDR2: LNHDA, SQIVND (reference sequence). CDR3 size: 16 residues. CDR3 nucleotides: TGTGCCAGTAGTATCGGGGCACCGAGCTACTACAATGAGCAGTTCTTC. Its protein product is CASSIGAPSYYNEQFF.

The chain links TRBV27 to TRBJ1-5; D is possibly TRBD1 (5 bases). This CDR3 comprises 15 residues. V shed 3 bases and J shed 10 bases, with 19 bases lying between them. CDR1 MNHEY and CDR2 SMNVEV come from the germline V gene (reference sequence). CDR3 sequence (DNA): TGTGCCAGCAGTTTCTCTTATCGGGGGGGAGACCCCCAGCATTTT. Protein sequence: CASSFSYRGGDPQHF.

The rearrangement links TRBV30 to TRBJ1-1; 7 bases agree with TRBD1. Germline CDR1 and CDR2: GTSNPN and SVGIG (reference sequence). This CDR3 has 12 amino acids. V lost 3 bases to trimming and J lost 5 bases; unmatched junction nucleotides: 3. The CDR3 DNA is TGTGCCTGGAGGCCAGGGGGGACTGAAGCTTTCTTT. Protein sequence: CAWRPGGTEAFF.

The chain uses TRBV9 and TRBJ2-7; TRBD1 aligns across 11 bases. The CDR3 length is 15 residues. V lost 3 bases, J lost 6 bases, and 8 bases stayed unmatched. The germline CDR1 and CDR2 sequences are SGDLS and YYNGEE. The CDR3 here is CASSAGGQGGREQYF. The CDR3 nucleotides are TGTGCCAGCAGCGCAGGGGGACAGGGGGGACGCGAGCAGTACTTC.

The chain recombines TRBV7-9 with TRBJ2-3, with TRBD2 matching over 7 bases. The CDR3 loop spans 16 amino acids. CDR1 is SEHNR, CDR2 FQNEAQ, per germline (reference sequence). V shed 5 bases and J 1 base; nucleotides not matched to a gene: 9. CDR3 bases: TGTGCCAGCAGCCCCGGGCGGGGGAGACGCACAGATACGCAGTATTTT. As protein: CASSPGRGRRTDTQYF.

V is TRBV5-1 and J is TRBJ1-5; D is possibly TRBD1 (5 bases). V lost 0 bases and J lost 5, with 15 bases in between. The germline gives CDR1 SGHRS, CDR2 YFSETQ. This CDR3 is 16 amino acids long. For the CDR3, the DNA is TGCGCCAGCAGCTTGGCCCCCGGCAGGGAGGATCAGCCCCAGCATTTT. This codes for CASSLAPGREDQPQHF.

This clone was seen a handful of times. V usage is TRBV28 and J usage is TRBJ2-3; TRBD2 aligns across 10 bases. The length of the CDR3 is 17 residues. With 6 bases clipped from V and 0 bases from J, the junction kept 9 bases outside the gene matches. Germline V gives CDR1 MDHEN, CDR2 SYDVKM. CDR3 nucleotide sequence: TGTGCCAGCAGCGGAATAGCGGGGGGCTCTAGCACAGATACGCAGTATTTT. As protein: CASSGIAGGSSTDTQYF.

DNA of the CDR3: TGTGCCAGTAAGCTAAGTTCGGGACGGACCTACGAGCAGTACTTC. This gives the protein CASKLSSGRTYEQYF. The V call is TRBV19, the J call TRBJ2-7, with D perhaps being TRBD1 or TRBD2 (5 bases each). The CDR3 runs 15 residues. The V end was cut by 7 bases, the J end by 2 bases, with 18 bases between. Germline loops: CDR1 LNHDA, CDR2 SQIVND (reference sequence).

This sequence joins TRBV15 and TRBJ1-6, with D unresolved. V was pared by 8 bases and J by 9 bases, with 20 bases between. The CDR3 is 15 residues long. Germline values: CDR1 LNHNV, CDR2 YYDKDF (reference sequence). The CDR3 nucleotides are TGTGCCACCCAAGGCGGAGGGAATTTCGGTTCACCCCTCCACTTT. It encodes CATQGGGNFGSPLHF.

V gene TRBV11-3 combines with J gene TRBJ1-3; D is ambiguous. Deletions cut 3 bases from V and 3 bases from J, with 6 bases between. Germline values: CDR1 SGHNT, CDR2 YENEEA. The length of the CDR3 is 13 residues. The CDR3 DNA sequence: TGTGCCAGCAGCTTTTCCCTTGGAAACACCATATATTTT. It encodes CASSFSLGNTIYF.

This sequence joins TRBV7-9 and TRBJ1-1; a possible D gene is TRBD1 (5 bases). The CDR3 sequence is 16 residues long. Trimming took 4 bases from V and 5 from J, leaving 20 bases between them. The germline gives CDR1 SEHNR, CDR2 FQNEAQ (reference sequence). CDR3 DNA sequence: TGTGCCAGCAGCTCCACCCCGTGGAGGGGTCATACTGAAGCTTTCTTT. Protein: CASSSTPWRGHTEAFF.

V is TRBV4-3 and J is TRBJ2-5; the D is unclear. Trimming left V 1 base short and J 2 bases short, with 8 bases between. The CDR3 is 14 amino acids. The germline gives CDR1 LGHNA, CDR2 YSLEER. CDR3 sequence: CASSQGSGQETQYF. In nucleotides, the CDR3 is TGCGCCAGCAGCCAAGGCTCCGGGCAAGAGACCCAGTACTTC.

This sequence joins TRBV29-1 and TRBJ1-1; D possibly corresponds to TRBD1 (6 bases). Germline V gives CDR1 SQVTM, CDR2 ANQGSEA. The V gene lost 5 bases and the J gene lost 4 bases, with 14 bases spanning the gap. This CDR3 is built from 13 residues. The CDR3 DNA follows: TGCAGCGTTTCAGGGGTTTCGGGCACTGAAGCTTTCTTT. Its protein product is CSVSGVSGTEAFF.

The chain combines TRBV2 with TRBJ2-1, with 7 bases identical to TRBD2. The CDR3 covers 12 residues. The germline V gene has CDR1 SNHLY and CDR2 FYNNEI. V was clipped by 11 bases and J by 3 bases; unmatched bases: 4. In DNA form, the CDR3 reads TGTGCCGGTGGCGGGAGCTACAATGAGCAGTTCTTC. Translating it yields CAGGGSYNEQFF.

The rearrangement joins TRBV6-5 to TRBJ2-7; D gene unclear. Germline values: CDR1 MNHEY, CDR2 SVGAGI. The CDR3 contains 12 residues. Trimming took 7 bases from V and 3 from J, leaving 10 bases between them. CDR3 amino acids: CASTGFLYEQYF. The CDR3 DNA sequence: TGTGCCAGCACTGGATTCCTCTACGAGCAGTACTTC.

The chain employs TRBV10-3 and TRBJ1-4; a possible D gene is TRBD1 (6 bases). The ends were cut back, 4 bases at V and 8 bases at J, with 17 bases in the middle. The length of the CDR3 is 15 residues. Germline CDR1 reads ENHRY; CDR2 reads SYGVKD. CDR3 amino acids: CAISASLAGQEKLFF. DNA of the CDR3: TGTGCCATCAGTGCCTCCCTGGCGGGACAAGAAAAACTGTTTTTT.